The clone carrying this TCR beta chain came up a few times. Antigen specificity is unknown. The authors ran a second PCR of about 6 to 11 cycles using a sample-barcoded 5' primer and a J-beta primer mix. Each CDR3 protein gets one entry after TCRdb re-called the 5' RACE reads with MiXCR. The table records about 290,000 distinct CDR3 sequences, 27% of them present only once. Healthy Caucasians from Russia aged roughly 6 to 90 served as donors. PBMCs, at least 7 million per sample, were isolated. The CDR3 loop spans 13 amino acids. The germline V and J ends were trimmed by 2 bases and 2 bases, with 6 bases remaining between them. Germline CDR1 is MNHEY and CDR2 is SVGEGT. This sample was included in a study of blood T cells in healthy people across ages. Study results and limitations: Unsorted PBMCs blocked a conclusive comparison of naive and antigen-experienced cells.

This chain joins TRBV6-2 or TRBV6-3 and TRBJ2-5; D unclear. The receptor was isolated from a woman in her 70s in good health. Sequencing was done on a sample of blood. The DNA of the CDR3 is TGTGCCAGCAGTTACGGCTTACAAGAGACCCAGTACTTC. This sequence encodes CASSYGLQETQYF.